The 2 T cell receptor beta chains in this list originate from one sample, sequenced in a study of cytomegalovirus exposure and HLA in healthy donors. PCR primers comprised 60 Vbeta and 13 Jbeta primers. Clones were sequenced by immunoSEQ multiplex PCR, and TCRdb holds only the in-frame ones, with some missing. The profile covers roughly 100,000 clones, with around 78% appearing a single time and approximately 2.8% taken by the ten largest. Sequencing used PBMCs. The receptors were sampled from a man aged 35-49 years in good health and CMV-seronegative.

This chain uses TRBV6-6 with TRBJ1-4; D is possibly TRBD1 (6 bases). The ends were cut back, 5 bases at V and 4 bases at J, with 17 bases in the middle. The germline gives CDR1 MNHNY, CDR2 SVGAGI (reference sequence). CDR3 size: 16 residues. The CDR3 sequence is CASSGQSLTLNEKLFF. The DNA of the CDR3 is TGTGCCAGCAGTGGACAGTCCTTAACCCTTAATGAAAAACTGTTTTTT.

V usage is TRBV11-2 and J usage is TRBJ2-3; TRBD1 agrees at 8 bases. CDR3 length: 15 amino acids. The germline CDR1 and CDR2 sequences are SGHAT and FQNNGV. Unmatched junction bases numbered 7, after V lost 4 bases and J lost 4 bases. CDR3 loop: CASSSYRGKADTQYF. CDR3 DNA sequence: TGTGCCAGCAGCTCGTACAGGGGGAAGGCAGATACGCAGTATTTT.